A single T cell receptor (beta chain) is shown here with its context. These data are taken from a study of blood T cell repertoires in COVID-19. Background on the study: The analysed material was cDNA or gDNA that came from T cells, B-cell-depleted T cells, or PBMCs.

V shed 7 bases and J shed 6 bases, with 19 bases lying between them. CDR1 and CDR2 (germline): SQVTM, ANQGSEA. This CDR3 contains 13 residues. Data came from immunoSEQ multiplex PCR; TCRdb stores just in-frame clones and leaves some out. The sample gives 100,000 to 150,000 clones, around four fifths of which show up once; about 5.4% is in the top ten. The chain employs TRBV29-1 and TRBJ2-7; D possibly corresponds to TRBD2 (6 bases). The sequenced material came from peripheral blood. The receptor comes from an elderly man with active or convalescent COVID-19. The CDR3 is CSALGLNGGEQYF. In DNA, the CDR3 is TGCAGCGCCCTGGGACTCAACGGGGGCGAGCAGTACTTC.